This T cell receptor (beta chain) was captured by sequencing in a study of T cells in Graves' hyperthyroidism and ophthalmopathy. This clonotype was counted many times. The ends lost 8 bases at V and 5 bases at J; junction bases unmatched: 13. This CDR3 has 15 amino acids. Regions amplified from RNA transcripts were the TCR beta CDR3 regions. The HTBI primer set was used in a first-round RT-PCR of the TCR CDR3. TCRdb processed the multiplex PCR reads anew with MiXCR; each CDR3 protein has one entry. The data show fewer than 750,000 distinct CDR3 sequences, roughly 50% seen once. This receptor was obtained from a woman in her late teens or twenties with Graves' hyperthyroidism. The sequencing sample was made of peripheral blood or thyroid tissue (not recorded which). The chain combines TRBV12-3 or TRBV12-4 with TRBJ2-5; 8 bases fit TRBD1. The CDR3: CASARGQGARETQYF. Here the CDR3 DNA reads TGTGCCAGCGCCCGTGGGCAGGGGGCACGGGAGACCCAGTACTTC.